This record concerns one T cell receptor beta chain sequence. Its matching antigen is unknown. Germline CDR1 and CDR2: SGHNT and YYREEE (reference sequence). This CDR3 is built from 15 residues. V dropped 3 bases and J dropped 2; count of bases not matched to a gene: 7. The sample belongs to a study of Tregs in tolerant kidney transplant recipients. Study-level background: CD4+CD25+CD127- cells came from approximately 3-day belatacept mixed lymphocyte reactions, some with approximately five-day graft donor restimulation.

Study-level points and caveats: No direct test of biological reproducibility was done here. The most relevant donor-specific Treg TCRbeta repertoire apparently came from expansion with activated donor B cells.

The table came from immunoSEQ multiplex PCR; TCRdb's copy has only in-frame clones and leaves some out. The table shows about 44,000 clones, with nearly 97% occurring only once. The sequencing sample was made of Tregs from blood cultured with allogeneic cells. This receptor was identified in a human donor in good health. The V call is TRBV5-4, the J call TRBJ1-2; 7 positions match TRBD1. CDR3: CASSSGTDGNYGYTF. The CDR3 nucleotides read TGTGCCAGCAGCTCCGGGACAGATGGAAACTATGGCTACACCTTC.